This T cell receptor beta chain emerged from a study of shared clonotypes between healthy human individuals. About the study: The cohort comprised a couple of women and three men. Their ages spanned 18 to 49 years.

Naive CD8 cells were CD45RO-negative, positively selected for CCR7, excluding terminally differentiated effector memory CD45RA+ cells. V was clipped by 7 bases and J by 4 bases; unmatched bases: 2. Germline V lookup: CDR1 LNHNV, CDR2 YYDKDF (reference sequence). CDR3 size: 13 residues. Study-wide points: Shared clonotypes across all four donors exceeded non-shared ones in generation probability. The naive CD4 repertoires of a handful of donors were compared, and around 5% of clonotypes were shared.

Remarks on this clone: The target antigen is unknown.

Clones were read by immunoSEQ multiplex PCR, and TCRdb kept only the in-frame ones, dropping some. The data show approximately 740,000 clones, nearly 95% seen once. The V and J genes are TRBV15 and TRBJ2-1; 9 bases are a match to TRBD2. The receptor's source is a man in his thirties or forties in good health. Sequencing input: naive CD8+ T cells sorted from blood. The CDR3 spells CATTAGGYNEQFF. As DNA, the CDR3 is TGTGCCACCACTGCGGGAGGGTACAATGAGCAGTTCTTC.